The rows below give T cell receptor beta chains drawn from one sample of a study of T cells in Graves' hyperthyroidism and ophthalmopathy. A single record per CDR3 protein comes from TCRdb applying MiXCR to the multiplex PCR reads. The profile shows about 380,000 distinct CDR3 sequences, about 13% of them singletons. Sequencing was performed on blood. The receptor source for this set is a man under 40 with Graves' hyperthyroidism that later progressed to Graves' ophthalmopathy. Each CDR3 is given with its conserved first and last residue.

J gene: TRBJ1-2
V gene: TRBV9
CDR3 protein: CASKRQGDYGYTF

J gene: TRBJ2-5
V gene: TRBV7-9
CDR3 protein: CASSSWTGETQYF

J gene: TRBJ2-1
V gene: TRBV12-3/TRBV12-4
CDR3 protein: CASTLTGEWYNEQFF

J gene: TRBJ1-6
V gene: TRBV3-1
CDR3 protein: CASSGWESYNSPLHF

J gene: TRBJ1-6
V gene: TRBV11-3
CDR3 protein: CASSSGSYNSPLHF

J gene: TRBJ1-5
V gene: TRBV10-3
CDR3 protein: CAISVINRELSNQPQHF

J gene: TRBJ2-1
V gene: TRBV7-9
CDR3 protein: CASSGSGGATGNEQFF

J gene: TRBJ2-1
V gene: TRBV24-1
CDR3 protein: CATSEVTEQFF

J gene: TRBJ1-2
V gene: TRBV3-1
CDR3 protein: CASSQEQGAVGGYTF

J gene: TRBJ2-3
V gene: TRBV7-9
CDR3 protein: CASSLKSTDTQYF

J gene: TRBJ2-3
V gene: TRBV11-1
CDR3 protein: CASITLRRGTQYF

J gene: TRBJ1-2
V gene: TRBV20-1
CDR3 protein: CSASEGGAGYGYTF

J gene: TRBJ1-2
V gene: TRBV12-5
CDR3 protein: CASGAQPQVYGYTF

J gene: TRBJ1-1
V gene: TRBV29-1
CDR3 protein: CSVEALGPEAFF

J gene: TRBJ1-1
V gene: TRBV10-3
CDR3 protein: CATQTQVRREAFF

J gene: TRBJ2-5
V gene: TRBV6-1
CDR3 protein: CASSERGQAGLETQYF

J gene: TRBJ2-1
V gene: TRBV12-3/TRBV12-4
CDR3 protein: CASSLNEGTNEQFF

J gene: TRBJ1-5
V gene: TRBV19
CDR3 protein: CASSMGRGRNYNQPQHF

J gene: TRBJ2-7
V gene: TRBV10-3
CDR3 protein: CAISERLAGPNYEQYF

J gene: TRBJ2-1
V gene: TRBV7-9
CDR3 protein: CASSLDRDSYNEQFF

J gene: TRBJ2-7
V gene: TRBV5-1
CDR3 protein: CASSLGTGANEQYF

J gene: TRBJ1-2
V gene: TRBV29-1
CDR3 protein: CSVELSRGYTF

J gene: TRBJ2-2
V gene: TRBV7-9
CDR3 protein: CATDRAYGELFF

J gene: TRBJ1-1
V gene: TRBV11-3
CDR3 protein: CASSLERIGRSEAFF

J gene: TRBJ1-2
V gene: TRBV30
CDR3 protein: CAWSGVNYGYTF

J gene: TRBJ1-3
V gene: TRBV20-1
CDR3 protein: CSALTGSGNTIYF

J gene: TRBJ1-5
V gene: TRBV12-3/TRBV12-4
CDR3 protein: CASSSLGTNQPQHF

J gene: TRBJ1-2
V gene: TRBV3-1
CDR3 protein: CASSQLRGAGYTF

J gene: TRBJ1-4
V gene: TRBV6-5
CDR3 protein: CASSYKGNDEKLFF

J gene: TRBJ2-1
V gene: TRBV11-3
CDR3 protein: CASSQAGGSEEQFF

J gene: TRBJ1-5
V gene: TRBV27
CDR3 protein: CASSPGTGGAYQPQHF

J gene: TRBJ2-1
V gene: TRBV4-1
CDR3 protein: CASSQQGITYNEQFF

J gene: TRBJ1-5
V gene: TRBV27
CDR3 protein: CASSRQGGLSNQPQHF

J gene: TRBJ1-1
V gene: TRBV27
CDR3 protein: CASSPVVNTEAFF

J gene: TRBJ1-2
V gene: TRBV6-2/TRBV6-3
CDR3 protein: CASSYTGDYGYTF

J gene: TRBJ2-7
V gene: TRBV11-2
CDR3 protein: CASSFPVAGGYYEQYF

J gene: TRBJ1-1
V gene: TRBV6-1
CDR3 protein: CASSEDMGAFF

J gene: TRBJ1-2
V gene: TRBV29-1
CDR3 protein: CSAAPQGINYGYTF

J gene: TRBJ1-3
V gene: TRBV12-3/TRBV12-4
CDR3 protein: CASSPGGGNTIYF

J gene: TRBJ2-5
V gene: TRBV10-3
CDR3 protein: CAISESGNPEAQYF

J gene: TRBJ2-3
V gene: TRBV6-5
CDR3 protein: CASSYAGTDTQYF

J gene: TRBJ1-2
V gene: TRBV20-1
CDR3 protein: CSARAGNNYGYTF

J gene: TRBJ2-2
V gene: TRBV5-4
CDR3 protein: CASSLDWAGSGELFF

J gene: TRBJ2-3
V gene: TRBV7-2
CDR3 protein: CASSRPLGDTQYF

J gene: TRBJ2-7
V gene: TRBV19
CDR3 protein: CASSLGGSGSSYEQYF

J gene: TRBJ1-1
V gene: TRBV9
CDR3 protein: CASSDTGNTEAFF

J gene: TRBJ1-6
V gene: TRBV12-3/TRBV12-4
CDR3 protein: CASTRLDRAYNSPLHF

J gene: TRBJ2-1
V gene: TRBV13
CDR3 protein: CASSTTSDLSYNEQFF

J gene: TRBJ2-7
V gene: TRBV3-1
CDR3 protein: CASSHGLAGSEQYF

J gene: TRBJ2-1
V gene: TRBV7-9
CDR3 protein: CASSPPGQSIINEQFF

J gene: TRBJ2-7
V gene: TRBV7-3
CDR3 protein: CASSLIGLSDRGDEQYF

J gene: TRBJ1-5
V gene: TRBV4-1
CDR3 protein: CASSKGGLQPQHF

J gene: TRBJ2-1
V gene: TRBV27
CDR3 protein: CASSPLSGGPYNEQFF

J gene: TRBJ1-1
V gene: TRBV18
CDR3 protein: CASSPGGYRAQNEAFF

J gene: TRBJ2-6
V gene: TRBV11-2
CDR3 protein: CAERGGGTPSGANVLTF

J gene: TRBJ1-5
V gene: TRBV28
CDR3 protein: CASSLIQGRYSNQPQHF

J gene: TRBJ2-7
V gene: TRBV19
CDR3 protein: CASSPSLGGAYEQYF

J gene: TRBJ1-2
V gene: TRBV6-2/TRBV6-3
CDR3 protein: CASSATHSYGYTF

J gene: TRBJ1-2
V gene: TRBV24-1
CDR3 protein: CATSVQARVYGYTF

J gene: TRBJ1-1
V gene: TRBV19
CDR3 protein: CASKSRLGRLNTEAFF